Below are 19 T cell receptor beta chains sequenced from a single sample in a study of blood T cell repertoires in COVID-19. Some clones are missing from TCRdb's copy, which holds only in-frame ones; the method was immunoSEQ multiplex PCR. The table shows roughly 150,000 clones, with roughly 86% occurring only once. Sequencing input: peripheral blood. The receptors were gathered from a woman of 80 years or more with COVID-19, enrolled during active disease.

This chain joins TRBV5-6 and TRBJ2-7, with D maybe TRBD1 (7 bases). Trimming took off 4 bases at V and 6 bases at J, with 17 bases between the two ends. The germline gives CDR1 SGHDT, CDR2 YYEEEE. CDR3 length equals 14 residues. The CDR3 coding sequence is TGTGCCAGCAGCAAGGGACAGCGGGTCTCCGAGCAGTACTTC. Translated: CASSKGQRVSEQYF.

The chain recombines TRBV2 with TRBJ1-5; no firm D call. There are 14 residues in the CDR3. Trimming stripped 6 bases from V and 10 bases from J, with 19 bases between. CDR1 SNHLY and CDR2 FYNNEI come from the germline V gene. The CDR3: CASSVYSYHSPQHF. DNA for the CDR3: TGTGCCAGCAGCGTATACAGCTATCATTCCCCCCAGCATTTT.

The genes are TRBV3-1 (or the pseudogene TRBV3-2) and TRBJ2-5; no definite D call. The CDR3 has 14 residues. Trimming cost V 0 bases and J 4 bases, with 9 bases left between them. Germline lookup yields CDR1 LGHDT and CDR2 YNNKEL (reference sequence). This CDR3 is CASSQDKERETQYF. The DNA for the CDR3 is TGTGCCAGCAGCCAAGATAAGGAGAGAGAGACCCAGTACTTC.

The J gene is TRBJ2-5, the V gene TRBV5-5, with a possible D match to TRBD1 (5 bases). Trimming removed 0 bases from V and 1 base from J, with 7 bases in between. CDR1 is SGHKS and CDR2 is YYEKEE in the germline V gene (reference sequence). CDR3 size: 14 residues. For the CDR3, the DNA is TGTGCCAGCAGCTTGGTGACAGCCCAAGAGACCCAGTACTTC. It is translated as CASSLVTAQETQYF. Combining the CDR3 with reference TRBV5-5 and TRBJ2-5 gives the whole variable domain DAGVTQSPTHLIKTRGQQVTLRCSPISGHKSVSWYQQVLGQGPQFIFQYYEKEERGRGNFPDRFSARQFPNYSSELNVNALLLGDSALYLCASSLVTAQETQYFGPGTRLLVL.

V usage is TRBV3-1 (or the pseudogene TRBV3-2) and J usage is TRBJ2-1; TRBD2 matches at 12 bases. The CDR3 consists of 16 residues. The ends lost 4 bases at V and 3 bases at J; junction bases unmatched: 4. Germline assignment: CDR1 LGHDT and CDR2 YNNKEL (reference sequence). The CDR3 loop reads CASSRVGLAGYNEQFF. In nucleotides, the CDR3 is TGTGCCAGCAGCCGCGTGGGACTAGCGGGCTACAATGAGCAGTTCTTC.

The chain employs TRBV7-2 and TRBJ2-7; tentatively, D is TRBD1 (6 bases). CDR1 and CDR2 (germline): SGHTA, FQGNSA. V lost 1 base to trimming and J lost 5 bases, with 12 bases between them. This CDR3 region has 14 residues. The CDR3 reads CASSLGGLVHEQYF. CDR3 DNA sequence: TGTGCCAGCAGCTTAGGGGGGCTGGTCCACGAGCAGTACTTC.

The chain has TRBV3-1 (or the pseudogene TRBV3-2) and TRBJ2-1; 9 bases agree with TRBD2. In germline, CDR1 is LGHDT, CDR2 YNNKEL (reference sequence). The CDR3 is 15 residues long. J was trimmed by 4 bases and V by 1 base; bases with no gene match: 2. The CDR3 nucleotides read TGTGCCAGCAGCCAAGTTAGCGGGAGTTACAATGAGCAGTTCTTC. It encodes CASSQVSGSYNEQFF.

This clone was observed once. The V gene is TRBV6-5, the J gene TRBJ1-3; D is ambiguous. Germline V CDR1 and CDR2: MNHEY, SVGAGI. This CDR3 comprises 15 residues. Trimming shortened V by 2 bases and J by 0 bases, and 8 bases separated the two germline ends. CDR3 nucleotides: TGTGCCAGCAGTTACGGCAGGCCCTCTGGAAACACCATATATTTT. Translated: CASSYGRPSGNTIYF.

V gene TRBV18 combines with J gene TRBJ2-7; 7 nucleotides align to TRBD1. J gave up 8 bases and V 3 bases, and 7 bases lay outside the gene matches. Germline CDR1 is KGHSH and CDR2 is LQKENI. The CDR3 contains 13 residues. In nucleotides, the CDR3 is TGTGCCAGCTCACCGACGGACAGGTCGAAGCAGTACTTC. Translation: CASSPTDRSKQYF.

The chain carries TRBV3-1 (or the pseudogene TRBV3-2) and TRBJ2-5; TRBD2 aligns across 8 bases. The CDR3 is 15 amino acids. Germline V gene lookup returns CDR1 LGHDT and CDR2 YNNKEL (reference sequence). J gave up 9 bases and V 6 bases, and 15 bases lay outside the gene matches. CDR3 residues: CASRPPGRGRGAQYF. In DNA, the CDR3 is TGTGCCAGCAGACCTCCGGGACGCGGGCGGGGGGCCCAGTACTTC.

The genes are TRBV6-5 and TRBJ2-7, with D maybe TRBD2 (5 bases). V lost 6 bases, J lost 4 bases, and 16 bases lay in between. CDR3 length equals 14 residues. The V gene's germline CDR1 is MNHEY and CDR2 SVGAGI. The CDR3 nucleotides are TGTGCCAGCAGGCGGGTGGGCCCTGATTACGAGCAGTACTTC. Protein sequence: CASRRVGPDYEQYF.

Here the CDR3 DNA reads TGTTCGACTAGCGGGAGCCCGGGCTACAATGAGCAGTTCTTC. Residues: CSTSGSPGYNEQFF. The chain recombines TRBV19 with TRBJ2-1, with 12 bases lining up with TRBD2. This CDR3 contains 14 residues. In germline, CDR1 is LNHDA, CDR2 SQIVND (reference sequence).

The rearrangement links TRBV19 to TRBJ2-5; 15 positions agree with TRBD2. With 8 bases clipped from V and 4 bases from J, the junction kept 2 bases outside the gene matches. Per the germline V gene, CDR1 is LNHDA and CDR2 is SQIVND (reference sequence). The CDR3 spans 14 residues. DNA of the CDR3: TGTGCCAGTGGGACTAGCGGGGGGACAGAGACCCAGTACTTC. As protein: CASGTSGGTETQYF.

This clone has a single count. This rearrangement joins TRBV4-1 to TRBJ1-4; TRBD1 is a possible D gene (6 bases). The V gene's germline CDR1 is MGHRA and CDR2 YSYEKL. The ends were cut back, 3 bases at V and 3 bases at J, with 11 bases in the middle. The CDR3 spans 15 residues. CDR3 in amino acids: CASSQIGTPNEKLFF. The CDR3 bases are TGCGCCAGCAGCCAGATTGGGACACCTAATGAAAAACTGTTTTTT.

The J gene is TRBJ1-3, the V gene TRBV9; TRBD1 matches at 8 bases. V shed 0 bases, J shed 2 bases, and the junction held 4 bases outside the gene matches. The V gene's germline CDR1 is SGDLS and CDR2 YYNGEE. This CDR3 contains 16 residues. DNA of the CDR3: TGTGCCAGCAGCGTAGCCGCAGGGGGCCCTGGAAACACCATATATTTT. This translates into CASSVAAGGPGNTIYF.

The V gene is TRBV13, the J gene TRBJ2-2; D remains ambiguous. Per the germline V gene, CDR1 is PRHDT and CDR2 is FYEKMQ (reference sequence). This CDR3 is built from 12 residues. V lost 3 bases and J lost 6, with 5 bases in between. The CDR3 DNA is TGTGCCAGCAGCTTTCGTTCCGGGGAGCTGTTTTTT. This sequence encodes CASSFRSGELFF.

The chain has TRBV5-1 and TRBJ2-5, with D tentatively TRBD2 (5 bases). Trimming took 4 bases from V and 1 from J, leaving 14 bases between them. This CDR3 has 15 amino acids. The germline gives CDR1 SGHRS, CDR2 YFSETQ. CDR3 amino acids: CASSTQAAPQETQYF. Here the CDR3 DNA reads TGCGCCAGCAGCACCCAAGCGGCACCCCAAGAGACCCAGTACTTC.

V is TRBV25-1 and J is TRBJ2-6; D perhaps matches TRBD1 (6 bases). From germline, CDR1 is MGHDK and CDR2 SYGVNS. The CDR3 has 17 amino acids. V lost 4 bases, J lost 4 bases, and 17 bases lay in between. The CDR3 spells CASSVSLGADGANVLTF. Written as DNA, the CDR3 is TGTGCCAGCAGTGTGTCTTTGGGGGCAGACGGGGCCAACGTCCTGACTTTC.

The chain recombines TRBV29-1 with TRBJ2-3; TRBD2 is a possible D gene (6 bases). V gave up 4 bases and J gave up 1 base, with 21 bases separating them. This CDR3 spans 17 amino acids. Germline CDR1 SQVTM, CDR2 ANQGSEA. The CDR3 loop is CSVGWNGPEGRTDTQYF. The CDR3 DNA reads as TGCAGCGTTGGTTGGAACGGGCCGGAGGGCCGCACAGATACGCAGTATTTT.